Reported below is one T cell receptor (beta chain). This CDR3 is 15 amino acids long. Looked up from germline, CDR1 is MNHEY and CDR2 is SVGAGI. The V end lost 6 bases, the J end lost 4 bases, and 15 bases lay between the germline ends. The sample is drawn from a study of T-cell memory formation after mild COVID-19. Via MiXCR, TCRdb re-called the 5' RACE reads, giving one row per CDR3 protein. The table lists roughly 250,000 distinct CDR3 sequences, over 15% of them singletons. The TCR originated in a young man who had mild COVID-19 (a few samples of this study predate the infection). Cell type and time point are not known. The V call is TRBV6-5, the J call TRBJ2-2, with D unresolved. Sequenced: PBMCs or a T cell subset sorted from them (not recorded which). CDR3 in amino acids: CASSLTTPATGELFF. CDR3 nucleotides: TGTGCCAGCAGCTTAACGACACCCGCCACCGGGGAGCTGTTTTTT.